The 16 T cell receptor beta chains below come from one sample, sequenced in a study of blood T cell repertoires in COVID-19. Sequencing was performed with immunoSEQ multiplex PCR; in TCRdb, only in-frame clones are kept and a portion is missing. The data contain 150,000 to 200,000 clones, 75% to 85% of them singletons. Sample: peripheral blood. These receptors came from a woman older than 75 with COVID-19, enrolled during active disease.

CDR3: CASNPDRGEQYF. CDR3 nucleotide sequence: TGTGCCAGCAACCCGGACAGGGGCGAGCAGTACTTC. The genes are TRBV2 and TRBJ2-7; TRBD1 agrees at 9 bases. CDR1 and CDR2 from the germline V gene are SNHLY and FYNNEI. J gave up 6 bases and V 7 bases, and 4 bases lay outside the gene matches. The CDR3 covers 12 residues.

V and J are TRBV2 and TRBJ1-2; a possible D gene is TRBD1 (5 bases). The CDR3 runs to 13 residues. Germline CDR1 reads SNHLY; CDR2 reads FYNNEI. The V end was cut by 1 base, the J end by 7 bases, with 10 bases between. CDR3: CASSEVGEGGYTF. CDR3 DNA sequence: TGTGCCAGCAGTGAAGTGGGGGAGGGTGGCTACACCTTC.

The rearrangement links TRBV4-2 to TRBJ2-1; D is undetermined. The CDR3 totals 12 residues. V lost 4 bases and J 5 bases, leaving 6 bases between the germline ends. Germline lookup yields CDR1 LGHNA and CDR2 YNFKEQ. The CDR3 here is CASSLLDNEQFF. CDR3 DNA: TGTGCCAGCAGCCTACTCGACAATGAGCAGTTCTTC.

The V and J genes are TRBV2 and TRBJ2-7, with a tentative D call TRBD2 (8 bases). The CDR3 extends over 14 amino acids. CDR1 and CDR2 from the germline V gene are SNHLY and FYNNEI. V dropped 9 bases and J dropped 7 bases, with 22 bases sitting between them. CDR3 loop: CASTREGAGGEQYF. In nucleotides, the CDR3 is TGTGCCAGTACCCGGGAGGGGGCTGGAGGGGAGCAGTACTTC. Variable domain in full (rest from reference TRBV2 and TRBJ2-7): EPEVTQTPSHQVTQMGQEVILRCVPISNHLYFYWYRQILGQKVEFLVSFYNNEISEKSEIFDDQFSVERPDGSNFTLKIRSTKLEDSAMYFCASTREGAGGEQYFGPGTRLTVT.

The J gene is TRBJ1-3, the V gene TRBV9; TRBD1 matches 9 bases. Looked up from germline, CDR1 is SGDLS and CDR2 is YYNGEE. The CDR3 is 19 residues long. V shed 0 bases and J 0 bases; nucleotides not matched to a gene: 10. The CDR3 here is CASSVVSWDRESSGNTIYF. For the CDR3, the DNA is TGTGCCAGCAGCGTAGTCAGTTGGGACAGGGAGAGCTCTGGAAACACCATATATTTT.

This clone was seen only a few times. The rearrangement joins TRBV14 to TRBJ2-1, with 9 bases aligning to TRBD2. Looked up from germline, CDR1 is SGHDN and CDR2 is FVKESK. The ends lost 4 bases at V and 4 bases at J; junction bases unmatched: 14. The CDR3 is 18 amino acids. The CDR3 loop is CASSPGGRGSGRYNEQFF. The DNA for the CDR3 is TGTGCCAGCAGCCCCGGGGGCAGAGGCAGCGGGAGGTACAATGAGCAGTTCTTC.

V is TRBV5-5 and J is TRBJ2-5; 12 bases map to TRBD2. The V segment lost 4 bases and the J segment 4 bases; nucleotides outside the gene matches: 2. This CDR3 is 14 amino acids long. CDR1 is SGHKS, CDR2 YYEKEE, per germline (reference sequence). The CDR3 nucleotides are TGTGCCAGCAGCCCGGGACTAGCGGGAGAGACCCAGTACTTC. It specifies CASSPGLAGETQYF.

The V call is TRBV5-1, the J call TRBJ2-1, with TRBD1 as a possible D gene (5 bases). V was pared by 4 bases and J by 7 bases, with 21 bases between. The CDR3 is made up of 16 amino acids. Germline V gene sequence: CDR1 SGHRS, CDR2 YFSETQ. The CDR3 reads CASSHADRLRGNEQFF. The CDR3 nucleotides are TGCGCCAGCAGCCATGCGGACCGCCTAAGGGGTAATGAGCAGTTCTTC.

The chain joins TRBV30 to TRBJ1-6; 8 nucleotides line up with TRBD1. J was trimmed by 7 bases and V by 0 bases; bases with no gene match: 5. Germline-derived CDR1 and CDR2 are GTSNPN and SVGIG (reference sequence). The CDR3 is made up of 15 amino acids. The CDR3 nucleotides read TGTGCCTGGAGTGTGGATGGACAGGGAAATTCACCCCTCCACTTT. Protein: CAWSVDGQGNSPLHF.

The rearrangement links TRBV5-6 to TRBJ2-3, with D perhaps TRBD2 (6 bases). CDR1 and CDR2 from the germline V gene are SGHDT and YYEEEE. V was pared by 5 bases and J by 4 bases, with 11 bases between. There are 13 residues in the CDR3. The CDR3 DNA reads as TGTGCCAGCAGTCGGGGGAACCCAGATACGCAGTATTTT. This codes for CASSRGNPDTQYF.

The V and J genes are TRBV11-2 and TRBJ1-6; 7 positions match TRBD1. The ends lost 3 bases at V and 8 bases at J; junction bases unmatched: 7. Germline CDR1 reads SGHAT; CDR2 reads FQNNGV. The CDR3 extends over 15 amino acids. The DNA of the CDR3 is TGTGCCAGCAGCTTGAGACAGGGAACGGATTCACCCCTCCACTTT. This encodes CASSLRQGTDSPLHF.

This clone was recorded only once. The chain joins TRBV10-2 to TRBJ2-5; TRBD2 agrees at 14 bases. After removal of 6 bases from V and 2 bases from J, the junction contained 5 bases not matched to a gene. The CDR3 is 16 amino acids. Germline CDR1 WSHSY, CDR2 SAAADI. In DNA, the CDR3 is TGCGCCAGCAGAGCGACTAGCGGGAGGGGACAAGAGACCCAGTACTTC. Translation gives CASRATSGRGQETQYF.

This rearrangement joins TRBV28 to TRBJ2-3, with 7 bases lining up with TRBD2. The germline V gene encodes CDR1 MDHEN and CDR2 SYDVKM. The CDR3 extends over 14 amino acids. Losses at the gene ends were 3 bases for V and 3 bases for J; bases not matched to a gene: 3. CDR3 loop: CASSFAGVTDTQYF. CDR3 sequence (DNA): TGTGCCAGCAGTTTTGCGGGAGTGACAGATACGCAGTATTTT.

The table lists this clone with a few counts. The V gene is TRBV5-5, the J gene TRBJ2-5; 9 bases match TRBD1. Germline values: CDR1 SGHKS, CDR2 YYEKEE (reference sequence). The trim removed 4 bases at V and 1 base at J, leaving 14 bases unmatched. The CDR3 extends over 18 amino acids. CDR3 sequence reads: CASSSVSGTGRFQETQYF. In DNA, the CDR3 is TGTGCCAGCAGCAGCGTAAGCGGGACAGGGAGGTTCCAAGAGACCCAGTACTTC.

The chain is built from TRBV11-3 and TRBJ1-2; TRBD1 agrees at 8 bases. The V segment lost 4 bases and the J segment 2 bases; nucleotides outside the gene matches: 3. The CDR3 consists of 14 residues. Germline V gene sequence: CDR1 SGHNT, CDR2 YENEEA. The CDR3 DNA reads as TGTGCCAGCAGCTCGGACAGGGACAACTATGGCTACACCTTC. The encoded protein is CASSSDRDNYGYTF.

V gene TRBV27 combines with J gene TRBJ2-7; a possible D gene is TRBD2 (5 bases). The CDR3 totals 15 residues. Germline CDR1 is MNHEY and CDR2 is SMNVEV (reference sequence). Trimming took 2 bases from V and 2 from J, leaving 13 bases between them. The CDR3 sequence is CASSLESSVTYEQYF. In nucleotides, the CDR3 is TGTGCCAGCAGTTTAGAGAGTAGCGTAACCTACGAGCAGTACTTC.